What follows describes a single T cell receptor beta chain. Its antigen is unknown. The data originate from a study of cytomegalovirus exposure and HLA in healthy donors. Study-wide points: Specificity of a few CMV-associated chains for CMV antigens was verified in vitro. Later analysis indicated greater clonal expansion among HLA-associated TCR beta chains than among equally common other chains.

V shed 7 bases and J 6 bases; nucleotides not matched to a gene: 11. Germline assignment: CDR1 MDHEN and CDR2 SYDVKM. CDR3 length equals 16 residues. PCR was performed using 60 Vbeta and 13 Jbeta primers. Original methodology: In a later analysis, the count reached some 75 million unique TCR beta chains, with 9 million to 11 million shared. Only in-frame clones appear in the TCRdb table, and some are missing; sequencing was by immunoSEQ multiplex PCR. D and trimming were read from the DNA, whereas the V and J calls and clone size are those reported in that table. This sample carries about 130,000 clones, about four fifths of them seen once, and the ten largest clones take approximately 4.8%.

The sample consisted of PBMCs. This sequence was found in a man aged 25 to 40 in good health. The V and J genes are TRBV28 and TRBJ2-2; 10 bases fit TRBD1. The CDR3 coding sequence is TGTGCCAGCAATCTCCGGGGACAGGGGTTCCCCGGGGAGCTGTTTTTT. Protein: CASNLRGQGFPGELFF.